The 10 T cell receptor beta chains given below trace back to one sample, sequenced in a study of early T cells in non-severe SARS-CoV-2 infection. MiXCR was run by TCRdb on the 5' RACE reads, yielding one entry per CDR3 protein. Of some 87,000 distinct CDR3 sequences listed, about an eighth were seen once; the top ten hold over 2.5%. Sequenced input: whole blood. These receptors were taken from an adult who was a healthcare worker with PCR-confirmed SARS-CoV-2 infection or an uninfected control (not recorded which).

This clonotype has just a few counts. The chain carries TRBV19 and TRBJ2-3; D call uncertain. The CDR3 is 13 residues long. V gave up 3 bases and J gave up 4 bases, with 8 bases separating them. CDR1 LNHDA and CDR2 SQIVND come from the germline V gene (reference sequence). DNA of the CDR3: TGTGCCAGTAGTATGGCGGACGCAGATACGCAGTATTTT. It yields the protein CASSMADADTQYF.

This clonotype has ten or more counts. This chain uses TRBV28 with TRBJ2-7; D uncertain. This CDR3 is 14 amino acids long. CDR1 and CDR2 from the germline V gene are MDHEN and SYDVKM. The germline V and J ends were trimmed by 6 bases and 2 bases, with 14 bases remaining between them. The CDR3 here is CASSLNDTPYEQYF. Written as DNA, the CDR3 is TGTGCCAGCAGCCTCAACGACACCCCCTACGAGCAGTACTTC.

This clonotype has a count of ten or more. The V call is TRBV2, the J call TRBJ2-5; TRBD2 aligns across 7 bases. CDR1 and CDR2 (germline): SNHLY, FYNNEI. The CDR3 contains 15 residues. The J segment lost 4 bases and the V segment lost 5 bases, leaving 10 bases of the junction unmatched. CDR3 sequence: CASSLNRGDPETQYF. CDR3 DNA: TGTGCCAGCAGTCTGAATCGGGGGGATCCAGAGACCCAGTACTTC.

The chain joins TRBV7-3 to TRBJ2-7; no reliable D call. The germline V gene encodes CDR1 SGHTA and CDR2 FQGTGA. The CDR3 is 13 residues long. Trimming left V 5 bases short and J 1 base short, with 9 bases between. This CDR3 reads CASSAYVSYEQYF. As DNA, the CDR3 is TGTGCCAGCAGCGCCTACGTTTCCTACGAGCAGTACTTC. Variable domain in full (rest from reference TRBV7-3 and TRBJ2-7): GAGVSQTPSNKVTEKGKYVELRCDPISGHTALYWYRQSLGQGPEFLIYFQGTGAADDSGLPNDRFFAVRPEGSVSTLKIQRTERGDSAVYLCASSAYVSYEQYFGPGTRLTVT.

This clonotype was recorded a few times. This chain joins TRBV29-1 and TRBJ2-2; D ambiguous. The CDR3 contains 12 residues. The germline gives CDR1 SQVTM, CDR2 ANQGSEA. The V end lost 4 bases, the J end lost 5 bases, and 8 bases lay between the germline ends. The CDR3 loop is CSVVRGTGELFF. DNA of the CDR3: TGCAGCGTTGTTCGCGGAACCGGGGAGCTGTTTTTT.

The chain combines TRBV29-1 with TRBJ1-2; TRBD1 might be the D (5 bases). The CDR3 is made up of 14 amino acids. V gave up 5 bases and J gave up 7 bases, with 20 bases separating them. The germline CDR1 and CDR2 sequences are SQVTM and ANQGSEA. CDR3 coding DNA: TGCAGCGTTTCCTGGGGCTCCGGGAGGTCTGGCTACACCTTC. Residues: CSVSWGSGRSGYTF.

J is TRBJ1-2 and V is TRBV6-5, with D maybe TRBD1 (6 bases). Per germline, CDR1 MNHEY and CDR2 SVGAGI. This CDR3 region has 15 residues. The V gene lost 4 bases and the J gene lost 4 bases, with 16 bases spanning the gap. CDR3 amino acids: CASSLSGGQFYGYTF. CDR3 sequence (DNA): TGTGCCAGCAGTTTGTCCGGGGGCCAGTTCTATGGCTACACCTTC.

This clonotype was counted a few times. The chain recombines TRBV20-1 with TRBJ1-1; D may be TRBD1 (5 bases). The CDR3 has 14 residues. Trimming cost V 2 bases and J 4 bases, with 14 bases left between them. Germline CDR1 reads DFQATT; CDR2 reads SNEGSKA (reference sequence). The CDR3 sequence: CSARRGQRTTEAFF. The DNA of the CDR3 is TGCAGTGCTAGAAGGGGCCAGAGAACCACTGAAGCTTTCTTT.

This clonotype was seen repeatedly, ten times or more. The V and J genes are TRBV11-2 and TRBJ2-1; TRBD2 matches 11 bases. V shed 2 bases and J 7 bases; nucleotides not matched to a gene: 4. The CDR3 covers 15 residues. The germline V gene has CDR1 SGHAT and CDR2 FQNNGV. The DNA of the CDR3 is TGTGCCAGCAGCTTACCTAGCGGGAGGCAGAATGAGCAGTTCTTC. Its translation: CASSLPSGRQNEQFF.

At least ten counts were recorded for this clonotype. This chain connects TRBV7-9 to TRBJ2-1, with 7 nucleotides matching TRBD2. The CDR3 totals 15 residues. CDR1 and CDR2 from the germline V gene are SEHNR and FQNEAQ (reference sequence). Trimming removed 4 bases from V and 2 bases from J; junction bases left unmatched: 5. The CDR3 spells CASSSPGTTYNEQFF. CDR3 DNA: TGTGCCAGCAGCTCCCCCGGGACTACCTACAATGAGCAGTTCTTC. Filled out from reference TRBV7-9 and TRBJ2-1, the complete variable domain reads DTGVSQNPRHKITKRGQNVTFRCDPISEHNRLYWYRQTLGQGPEFLTYFQNEAQLEKSRLLSDRFSAERPKGSFSTLEIQRTEQGDSAMYLCASSSPGTTYNEQFFGPGTRLTVL.